Following are 14 T cell receptor beta chains from one sample sequenced in a study of control samples from healthy donors and cancer patients. Sequencing used immunoSEQ multiplex PCR; TCRdb keeps in-frame clones, though not all of them. The sample has approximately 180,000 clones, approximately 92% seen once. Sequences were obtained from blood. The receptors originated from a woman aged 40 to 49 in good health.

The V and J genes are TRBV16 and TRBJ2-7, with 9 bases that match TRBD1. Germline V CDR1 and CDR2: KGHSY, FQNENV. The ends lost 4 bases at V and 6 bases at J; junction bases unmatched: 4. The CDR3 length is 13 residues. The CDR3 DNA reads as TGTGCCAGCAGCCGGGACAGGGATAGCGAGCAGTACTTC. Protein sequence: CASSRDRDSEQYF.

The chain joins TRBV29-1 to TRBJ1-1; D possibly corresponds to TRBD1 (6 bases). The CDR3 is 10 residues long. V lost 4 bases and J 10 bases, leaving 10 bases between the germline ends. CDR1 and CDR2 from the germline V gene are SQVTM and ANQGSEA. CDR3 region: CSVGGGGAFF. The CDR3 DNA reads TGCAGCGTTGGAGGGGGGGGAGCTTTCTTT.

V and J are TRBV27 and TRBJ1-2, with D maybe TRBD1 (6 bases). The CDR3 is 13 residues long. Germline CDR1 MNHEY, CDR2 SMNVEV (reference sequence). V gave up 5 bases and J gave up 7 bases, with 14 bases separating them. In DNA, the CDR3 is TGTGCCAGCAGTCTCAGGGGTCTCGGTGGCTACACCTTC. It yields the protein CASSLRGLGGYTF.

The chain couples TRBV18 to TRBJ2-2; TRBD1 matches 10 bases. This CDR3 is 16 amino acids long. Per germline, CDR1 KGHSH and CDR2 LQKENI. V was clipped by 5 bases and J by 1 base; unmatched bases: 4. The CDR3: CASSGQGGKNTGELFF. CDR3 nucleotides: TGTGCCAGCTCAGGACAGGGGGGAAAGAACACCGGGGAGCTGTTTTTT.

This rearrangement joins TRBV18 to TRBJ2-3; TRBD1 matches 7 bases. Losses at the gene ends were 4 bases for V and 3 bases for J; bases not matched to a gene: 4. The CDR3 has 14 amino acids. Germline CDR1 and CDR2: KGHSH and LQKENI. CDR3 region: CASSQKQGTDTQYF. The DNA of the CDR3 is TGTGCCAGCTCACAAAAACAGGGGACAGATACGCAGTATTTT.

V and J are TRBV2 and TRBJ1-2; D not resolved. This CDR3 has 15 residues. Trimming pared 0 bases from V and 4 bases from J, leaving 12 bases between. Germline CDR1 is SNHLY and CDR2 is FYNNEI. The CDR3 DNA follows: TGTGCCAGCAGTGAAGCGAGGCGAGTTGTCTATGGCTACACCTTC. This gives the protein CASSEARRVVYGYTF.

The chain has TRBV3-1 (or the pseudogene TRBV3-2) and TRBJ1-5; D remains ambiguous. CDR3 length equals 11 residues. Trimming took 8 bases from V and 4 from J, leaving 6 bases between them. Germline V gene sequence: CDR1 LGHDT, CDR2 YNNKEL (reference sequence). CDR3 loop: CASGENQPQHF. CDR3 DNA sequence: TGTGCCAGCGGGGAGAATCAGCCCCAGCATTTT.

V is TRBV6-4 and J is TRBJ2-1; the D gene is possibly TRBD2 (7 bases). The V and J ends lost 2 bases and 6 bases respectively, with 14 bases between them. The CDR3 extends over 15 amino acids. Germline CDR1 MRHNA, CDR2 SNTAGT. CDR3 sequence: CASSDRAGEGNEQFF. CDR3 DNA sequence: TGTGCCAGCAGTGACCGGGCAGGGGAGGGCAATGAGCAGTTCTTC.

The chain uses TRBV5-1 and TRBJ2-2; 10 bases align to TRBD2. Looked up from germline, CDR1 is SGHRS and CDR2 is YFSETQ. The CDR3 loop spans 16 amino acids. V was pared by 4 bases and J by 1 base, with 4 bases of the junction left unmatched. CDR3 nucleotide sequence: TGCGCCAGCAGCCCCCGGACTAGCGGGAACACCGGGGAGCTGTTTTTT. Translating gives CASSPRTSGNTGELFF.

The chain carries TRBV9 and TRBJ1-1, with 7 nucleotides matching TRBD1. This CDR3 contains 15 residues. Trimming took 3 bases from V and 0 from J; bases not matched to a gene: 5. Germline-derived CDR1 and CDR2 are SGDLS and YYNGEE. Here the CDR3 DNA reads TGTGCCAGCAGCGCAGGGGGACAGATGAACACTGAAGCTTTCTTT. Its translation is CASSAGGQMNTEAFF.

The rearrangement joins TRBV12-3 or TRBV12-4 to TRBJ2-7, with 8 bases fitting TRBD1. This CDR3 contains 12 residues. Germline trimming cut 8 bases from V and 3 bases from J; bases unmatched to any gene: 3. The CDR3 is CASRGQGYEQYF. CDR3 in DNA: TGTGCCAGCCGCGGACAGGGCTACGAGCAGTACTTC.

The genes are TRBV9 and TRBJ1-1; D might be TRBD1 (5 bases). The CDR3 totals 15 residues. The V gene's germline CDR1 is SGDLS and CDR2 YYNGEE. Trimming stripped 0 bases from V and 1 base from J, with 10 bases between. Written as DNA, the CDR3 is TGTGCCAGCAGCGTAGCGGGGGGTGCGAACACTGAAGCTTTCTTT. It yields the protein CASSVAGGANTEAFF.

The genes are TRBV3-1 (or the pseudogene TRBV3-2) and TRBJ2-1; D is uncertain. The CDR3 has 13 residues. Per the germline V gene, CDR1 is LGHDT and CDR2 is YNNKEL (reference sequence). V shed 5 bases and J shed 10 bases, with 15 bases lying between them. The CDR3 coding sequence is TGTGCCAGCAGCTACGACCCGGCTGGCGAGCAGTTCTTC. Translation: CASSYDPAGEQFF.

The chain recombines TRBV6-5 with TRBJ2-1, with a tentative D call TRBD2 (5 bases). Trimming removed 8 bases from V and 12 bases from J, with 14 bases in between. Looked up from germline, CDR1 is MNHEY and CDR2 is SVGAGI. This CDR3 is 11 amino acids long. Here the CDR3 reads CASVNTGSQFF. CDR3 nucleotide sequence: TGTGCCAGCGTAAACACGGGGTCGCAGTTCTTC.